What follows describes a single T cell receptor (beta chain). This record comes from a study of blood T cell repertoires in COVID-19. Using immunoSEQ multiplex PCR, the repertoire was profiled, and TCRdb retains in-frame clones only, with some absent. Of approximately 22,000 clones listed, 89% are singletons. The TCR originated in a human donor in a cohort sampled during active COVID-19. Material: peripheral blood.

In DNA, the CDR3 is TGCGCCAGCAGCTTGGAACTAGCGGGGGGTGAGCAGTTCTTC. It is translated as CASSLELAGGEQFF. This chain links TRBV5-1 with TRBJ2-1; TRBD2 matches at 12 bases. The CDR3 runs to 14 residues. The V gene end was trimmed by 0 bases and the J gene end by 9 bases; junction bases not matched to a gene: 1. CDR1 and CDR2 (germline): SGHRS, YFSETQ. Combining the CDR3 with reference TRBV5-1 and TRBJ2-1 gives the whole variable domain KAGVTQTPRYLIKTRGQQVTLSCSPISGHRSVSWYQQTPGQGLQFLFEYFSETQRNKGNFPGRFSGRQFSNSRSEMNVSTLELGDSALYLCASSLELAGGEQFFGPGTRLTVL.